Each of the 10 T cell receptor beta chains below was sequenced from the same sample in a study of cytomegalovirus exposure and HLA in healthy donors. Sequencing used immunoSEQ multiplex PCR; TCRdb keeps in-frame clones, though not all of them. The sample has 180,000 or so clones, roughly 86% seen once. Sequencing input: PBMCs. All receptors derive from a man aged 25-40 years in good health and CMV-seropositive.

This sequence joins TRBV23-1 and TRBJ2-3; unclear D gene. TRBV23-1 is labeled an ORF, and its function is uncertain. The CDR3 has 15 residues. The ends were cut back, 8 bases at V and 1 base at J, with 16 bases in the middle. CDR3 DNA sequence: TGCGCCAGCCGCCCCCAGCGAAAAGGCACAGATACGCAGTATTTT. Amino acid sequence: CASRPQRKGTDTQYF.

This chain connects TRBV28 to TRBJ2-7; D perhaps matches TRBD2 (6 bases). The CDR3 is 17 amino acids. Per germline, CDR1 MDHEN and CDR2 SYDVKM. Trimming shortened V by 7 bases and J by 10 bases, and 32 bases separated the two germline ends. The CDR3 reads CASTGTVVRLDGRKQYF. DNA for the CDR3: TGTGCCAGCACCGGTACGGTTGTAAGACTAGATGGCCGAAAACAGTACTTC.

This rearrangement joins TRBV7-9 to TRBJ2-1, with 8 bases fitting TRBD2. The V segment lost 4 bases and the J segment 8 bases; nucleotides outside the gene matches: 4. From germline, CDR1 is SEHNR and CDR2 FQNEAQ (reference sequence). The CDR3 contains 13 residues. CDR3 loop: CASSSSGSDEQFF. CDR3 sequence (DNA): TGTGCCAGCAGCTCGAGCGGGAGCGATGAGCAGTTCTTC.

The chain uses TRBV21-1 and TRBJ1-1; TRBD1, the table's D call, lacks a check against the DNA. TRBV21-1 is a recognized pseudogene. The CDR3 contains 14 residues. CDR3 protein: CASSKDRVNTEAFF. In DNA form, the CDR3 reads TGTGCCAGCAGCAAGGACAGGGTGAACACTGAAGCTTTCTTT.

The chain is built from TRBV30 and TRBJ1-6, with D perhaps TRBD1 (6 bases). V was pared by 1 base and J by 5 bases, with 9 bases between. There are 14 residues in the CDR3. CDR1 and CDR2 from the germline V gene are GTSNPN and SVGIG (reference sequence). The DNA for the CDR3 is TGTGCCTGGAGTGGGACAGCAGATAATTCACCCCTCCACTTT. Protein: CAWSGTADNSPLHF.

The J gene is TRBJ2-5, the V gene TRBV11-3; tentatively, D is TRBD2 (6 bases). V lost 4 bases and J lost 6, with 18 bases in between. The CDR3 is made up of 15 amino acids. The germline V gene encodes CDR1 SGHNT and CDR2 YENEEA. In DNA form, the CDR3 reads TGTGCCAGCAGCTCGTATTGGGAGGTCGTACAGACCCAGTACTTC. Translating gives CASSSYWEVVQTQYF.

The V and J genes are TRBV6-5 and TRBJ1-2, with a weak D call TRBD1 (5 bases). Germline values: CDR1 MNHEY, CDR2 SVGAGI. The CDR3 runs 15 residues. Trimming stripped 7 bases from V and 5 bases from J, with 20 bases between. CDR3 sequence (DNA): TGTGCCAGCAAGTCAGAGGGACGGAGGGTTTATGGCTACACCTTC. Its translation is CASKSEGRRVYGYTF.

The V call is TRBV6-4, the J call TRBJ2-2; 9 bases line up with TRBD1. Germline CDR1 reads MRHNA; CDR2 reads SNTAGT. The CDR3 extends over 14 amino acids. The V gene end was trimmed by 6 bases and the J gene end by 2 bases; junction bases not matched to a gene: 1. CDR3 in amino acids: CASRGQGNTGELFF. The CDR3 bases are TGTGCCAGCAGGGGACAGGGCAACACCGGGGAGCTGTTTTTT.

The chain uses TRBV30 and TRBJ2-1; 7 bases agree with TRBD2. Germline CDR1 and CDR2: GTSNPN and SVGIG (reference sequence). V shed 0 bases and J 10 bases; nucleotides not matched to a gene: 6. This CDR3 is 13 amino acids long. The CDR3 nucleotides read TGTGCCTGGAGTGTATTCAGCGGGGACGAGCAGTTCTTC. This codes for CAWSVFSGDEQFF.

J is TRBJ1-2 and V is TRBV28; no firm D call. This CDR3 has 13 residues. V was shortened by 2 bases and J by 7 bases, with 11 bases between the two germline ends. Germline V gene sequence: CDR1 MDHEN, CDR2 SYDVKM. CDR3 loop: CASSLGGLGGYTF. The CDR3 DNA follows: TGTGCCAGCAGTTTAGGTGGGCTTGGTGGCTACACCTTC.